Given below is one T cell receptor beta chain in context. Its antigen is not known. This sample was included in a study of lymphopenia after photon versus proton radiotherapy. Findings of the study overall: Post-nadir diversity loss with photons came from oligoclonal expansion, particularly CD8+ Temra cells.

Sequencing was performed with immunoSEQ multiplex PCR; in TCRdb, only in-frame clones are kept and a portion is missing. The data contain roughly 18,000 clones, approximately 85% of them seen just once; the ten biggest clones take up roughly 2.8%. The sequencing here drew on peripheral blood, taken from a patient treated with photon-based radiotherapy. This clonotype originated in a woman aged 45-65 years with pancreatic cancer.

The CDR3 region has the DNA TGTGCCAGCAGCCCCGACAGGAGCAGCAGCAAGCAGTACTTC. Its protein product is CASSPDRSSSKQYF. This chain links TRBV5-4 with TRBJ2-7; D might be TRBD1 (6 bases). V lost 4 bases to trimming and J lost 8 bases, with 19 bases between them. The CDR3 runs 14 residues. Germline lookup yields CDR1 SGHNT and CDR2 YYREEE (reference sequence).